The subject of this entry is one T cell receptor (beta chain). As processed by the authors: Quantification of nucleated cells was approximated via reference gene primer amplification. Assay used: immunoSEQ multiplex PCR; TCRdb lists only in-frame clones, some missing. The V and J calls and clone size are taken from that table; D and trimming were inferred from the DNA. This sample yields around 94,000 clones, of which 84% are seen a single time; about 10% belongs to the top ten. This sample is part of a study of blood T cell repertoires in COVID-19. For the study at large: Material from acute and convalescent COVID-19 was sourced from the United States, Italy and Spain. From T cells, B-cell-depleted T cells, or PBMCs came the material, which was cDNA or gDNA.

Germline assignment: CDR1 LGHDT and CDR2 YNNKEL (reference sequence). V lost 0 bases and J 4 bases, leaving 15 bases between the germline ends. The CDR3 has 16 amino acids. This rearrangement joins TRBV3-1 (or the pseudogene TRBV3-2) to TRBJ1-2, with TRBD1 as a possible D gene (6 bases). This receptor was identified in a middle-aged man with active or convalescent COVID-19. The sample comprised peripheral blood. CDR3 nucleotide sequence: TGTGCCAGCAGCCAAGATGTCCCGACAGGCGTCTATGGCTACACCTTC. It encodes CASSQDVPTGVYGYTF.